This T cell receptor (beta chain) was captured in a study of blood T cell repertoires in COVID-19. The wider study: Both acute and convalescent COVID-19 samples were obtained from the United States, Italy and Spain.

Trimming cost V 3 bases and J 6 bases; bases outside gene matches: 8. The CDR3 totals 15 residues. Germline V CDR1 and CDR2: SGHRS, YFSETQ. Original methodology: Reference gene primer amplification in the assay estimated nucleated cell counts. This table comes from immunoSEQ multiplex PCR, and its TCRdb copy is limited to in-frame clones, with some not included. V, J and clone size derive from that table, while D and trimming were established from the DNA sequence. This table holds some 350,000 clones, about 86% found once. The J gene is TRBJ2-1, the V gene TRBV5-1, with 8 nucleotides matching TRBD1. The sequence came from a man younger than 40 with active or convalescent COVID-19. Sequenced material: peripheral blood. The CDR3 reads CASSSTGVGFNEQFF. DNA of the CDR3: TGCGCCAGCAGCTCGACAGGGGTGGGTTTCAATGAGCAGTTCTTC.